This entry lists 31 T cell receptor beta chains sequenced from one sample in a study of somatic mutations in cytotoxic T cells in rheumatoid arthritis. Sequenced by immunoSEQ multiplex PCR; TCRdb stores in-frame clones only, minus some. The repertoire consists of fewer than 20,000 clones, with around 79% occurring once and the leading ten covering roughly a fifth. Source material: CD8+ T cells sorted from blood. All receptors derive from a woman in her fifties or sixties in good health.

This clone was seen only a few times. This chain joins TRBV6-1 and TRBJ1-2; D might be TRBD1 (5 bases). The V gene lost 5 bases and the J gene lost 8 bases, with 18 bases spanning the gap. The germline V gene encodes CDR1 MNHNS and CDR2 SASEGT. The CDR3 has 14 amino acids. Here the CDR3 reads CASSTAATGNGYTF. In DNA, the CDR3 is TGTGCCAGCAGTACCGCCGCCACAGGTAACGGCTACACCTTC.

The sample holds one count of this clone. The V gene is TRBV7-9, the J gene TRBJ1-5; a possible D gene is TRBD1 (5 bases). CDR1 is SEHNR and CDR2 is FQNEAQ in the germline V gene (reference sequence). This CDR3 has 16 residues. Trimming shortened V by 4 bases and J by 4 bases, and 17 bases separated the two germline ends. The CDR3: CASSSRGRQSNQPQHF. DNA of the CDR3: TGTGCCAGCAGCTCTCGGGGCAGACAGTCTAATCAGCCCCAGCATTTT.

The chain has TRBV2 and TRBJ2-3; no clear D. CDR1 and CDR2 (germline): SNHLY, FYNNEI. The CDR3 totals 12 residues. V lost 6 bases and J lost 0, with 4 bases in between. CDR3: CASSPSTDTQYF. The CDR3 coding sequence is TGTGCCAGCAGCCCGAGCACAGATACGCAGTATTTT.

V and J are TRBV7-6 and TRBJ1-1; D not certain. Germline CDR1 reads SGHVS; CDR2 reads FNYEAQ. This CDR3 is built from 15 residues. The germline V and J ends were trimmed by 3 bases and 2 bases, with 13 bases remaining between them. This CDR3 reads CASSLTAGANTEAFF. DNA of the CDR3: TGTGCCAGCAGCTTGACTGCAGGAGCCAACACTGAAGCTTTCTTT.

The V call is TRBV6-6, the J call TRBJ2-7; D assignment may be TRBD1 or TRBD2 (5 bases each). Trimming took off 0 bases at V and 2 bases at J, with 11 bases between the two ends. Germline V gene sequence: CDR1 MNHNY, CDR2 SVGAGI (reference sequence). The CDR3 sequence is 15 residues long. The CDR3 loop reads CASSYSTGAAYEQYF. For the CDR3, the DNA is TGTGCCAGCAGTTACTCGACCGGGGCGGCCTACGAGCAGTACTTC.

Only a few counts were recorded for this clone. The CDR3 bases are TGTGCCAGCACCTTCTGGACAGGGGTCTTGAACACTGAAGCTTTCTTT. Its translation is CASTFWTGVLNTEAFF. The V and J genes are TRBV11-2 and TRBJ1-1, with TRBD1 matching over 9 bases. There are 16 residues in the CDR3. Germline V lookup: CDR1 SGHAT, CDR2 FQNNGV. V trimming: 7 bases; J trimming: 0 bases; junction bases outside the gene matches: 9.

The sample holds a few counts of this clone. This sequence joins TRBV10-1 and TRBJ1-1, with unresolved D. The CDR3 covers 13 residues. CDR1 is WNHNN, CDR2 SYGVQD, per germline (reference sequence). V lost 1 base to trimming and J lost 3 bases, with 6 bases between them. CDR3 DNA sequence: TGCGCCAGCAGTGAGTATAGCCACACTGAAGCTTTCTTT. Translated: CASSEYSHTEAFF.

The chain links TRBV2 to TRBJ2-7, with D uncertain. The germline V gene has CDR1 SNHLY and CDR2 FYNNEI. This CDR3 contains 13 residues. With 7 bases removed from V and 3 bases from J, the gap between germline ends came to 13 bases. This chain's CDR3 is CASKGREGYEQYF. CDR3 coding DNA: TGTGCCAGCAAAGGAAGAGAAGGCTACGAGCAGTACTTC.

CDR3 region: CASSVEGFAAKNIQYF. The CDR3 DNA sequence: TGTGCCAGCAGCGTAGAGGGGTTTGCGGCCAAAAACATTCAGTACTTC. The chain has TRBV9 and TRBJ2-4, with D perhaps matching TRBD1 (5 bases). The CDR3 spans 16 residues. Trimming took off 0 bases at V and 1 base at J, with 11 bases between the two ends. The germline V gene encodes CDR1 SGDLS and CDR2 YYNGEE.

The chain employs TRBV7-9 and TRBJ2-7; 8 bases map to TRBD2. Germline V gene sequence: CDR1 SEHNR, CDR2 FQNEAQ (reference sequence). The CDR3 has 16 amino acids. Trimming removed 5 bases from V and 4 bases from J; junction bases left unmatched: 13. CDR3 nucleotide sequence: TGTGCCAGCAGCCGAATCACGGGGGGGCGCTCTTACGAGCAGTACTTC. Translated: CASSRITGGRSYEQYF.

The V gene is TRBV14, the J gene TRBJ1-2; D uncertain. V gave up 1 base and J gave up 4 bases, with 7 bases separating them. CDR3 length: 13 residues. Per germline, CDR1 SGHDN and CDR2 FVKESK. CDR3 loop: CASSQGRFYGYTF. CDR3 bases: TGTGCCAGCAGCCAAGGGCGGTTCTATGGCTACACCTTC.

This rearrangement joins TRBV28 to TRBJ2-5; D is perhaps TRBD1 (5 bases). In germline, CDR1 is MDHEN, CDR2 SYDVKM. Trimming shortened V by 6 bases and J by 1 base, and 15 bases separated the two germline ends. The CDR3 consists of 15 residues. The CDR3: CASSLGASLQETQYF. In DNA form, the CDR3 reads TGTGCCAGCAGCTTAGGGGCAAGCCTCCAAGAGACCCAGTACTTC. The full variable domain, completed using reference TRBV28 and TRBJ2-5, is DVKVTQSSRYLVKRTGEKVFLECVQDMDHENMFWYRQDPGLGLRLIYFSYDVKMKEKGDIPEGYSVSREKKERFSLILESASTNQTSMYLCASSLGASLQETQYFGPGTRLLVL.

Here the CDR3 reads CASSLWGDRQETQYF. The DNA of the CDR3 is TGTGCCAGCAGCTTATGGGGGGACAGGCAAGAGACCCAGTACTTC. The chain joins TRBV7-9 to TRBJ2-5, with 8 bases fitting TRBD1. The CDR3 runs to 15 residues. The V segment lost 2 bases and the J segment 2 bases; nucleotides outside the gene matches: 4. Germline loops: CDR1 SEHNR, CDR2 FQNEAQ (reference sequence).

The rearrangement links TRBV10-3 to TRBJ2-7; TRBD2 aligns across 8 bases. CDR3 length: 15 amino acids. Germline assignment: CDR1 ENHRY and CDR2 SYGVKD. The trim removed 2 bases at V and 5 bases at J, leaving 8 bases unmatched. CDR3: CAISEVGGRNDEQYF. The CDR3 region has the DNA TGTGCCATCAGTGAGGTAGGCGGGAGGAACGACGAGCAGTACTTC.

This clone showed up just once. The genes are TRBV27 and TRBJ1-1; 7 nucleotides line up with TRBD1. The germline V gene encodes CDR1 MNHEY and CDR2 SMNVEV (reference sequence). V shed 1 base, J shed 4 bases, and the junction held 6 bases outside the gene matches. The CDR3 is made up of 15 amino acids. This chain's CDR3 is CASSLLEGGVTEAFF. The CDR3, as DNA: TGTGCCAGCAGTTTATTAGAAGGGGGCGTCACTGAAGCTTTCTTT.

The chain has TRBV11-2 and TRBJ2-1; unclear D gene. Deletions cut 0 bases from V and 6 bases from J, with 3 bases between. CDR3 length: 12 amino acids. Germline V gene lookup returns CDR1 SGHAT and CDR2 FQNNGV. The CDR3 sequence: CASSLDPNEQFF. CDR3 bases: TGTGCCAGCAGCTTAGATCCCAATGAGCAGTTCTTC.

In its sample, this clone is medium-sized. V and J are TRBV28 and TRBJ2-7, with a tentative D call TRBD2 (6 bases). The length of the CDR3 is 13 residues. CDR1 and CDR2 from the germline V gene are MDHEN and SYDVKM. With 2 bases removed from V and 6 bases from J, the gap between germline ends came to 11 bases. CDR3 residues: CASSLRGGGEQYF. The CDR3, as DNA: TGTGCCAGCAGTTTACGGGGAGGCGGCGAGCAGTACTTC.

V gene TRBV27 combines with J gene TRBJ1-4; weak D call: TRBD1 (5 bases). Trimming removed 3 bases at V and 3 bases at J, with 8 bases between. The CDR3 totals 14 residues. CDR1 MNHEY and CDR2 SMNVEV come from the germline V gene (reference sequence). CDR3 nucleotides: TGTGCCAGCAGTTTGGGGGTGTCTAATGAAAAACTGTTTTTT. This codes for CASSLGVSNEKLFF. Using reference TRBV27 and TRBJ1-4 for the parts outside the CDR3, the full variable domain is EAQVTQNPRYLITVTGKKLTVTCSQNMNHEYMSWYRQDPGLGLRQIYYSMNVEVTDKGDVPEGYKVSRKEKRNFPLILESPSPNQTSLYFCASSLGVSNEKLFFGSGTQLSVL.

The count of this clone is one. The rearrangement uses TRBV2 and TRBJ2-7, with D possibly matching TRBD2 (6 bases). The CDR3 runs to 13 residues. In germline, CDR1 is SNHLY, CDR2 FYNNEI. The ends were cut back, 5 bases at V and 3 bases at J, with 11 bases in the middle. The CDR3: CASSRDSLYEQYF. The DNA of the CDR3 is TGTGCCAGCAGTAGGGACTCACTCTACGAGCAGTACTTC.

The chain joins TRBV5-6 to TRBJ2-6, with D uncertain. V lost 7 bases and J 2 bases, leaving 10 bases between the germline ends. The CDR3 has 14 residues. CDR1 and CDR2 (germline): SGHDT, YYEEEE. CDR3 bases: TGTGCCAGCCTAGAATATCCTGGGGCCAACGTCCTGACTTTC. It is translated as CASLEYPGANVLTF.

This chain joins TRBV13 and TRBJ2-7; D might be TRBD2 (6 bases). This CDR3 is 15 amino acids long. Trimming cost V 3 bases and J 1 base, with 13 bases left between them. CDR1 and CDR2 (germline): PRHDT, FYEKMQ (reference sequence). This chain's CDR3 is CASSFAIGGSYEQYF. DNA for the CDR3: TGTGCCAGCAGCTTCGCGATCGGGGGTTCCTACGAGCAGTACTTC.

The chain recombines TRBV7-2 with TRBJ2-7; tentatively, D is TRBD1 or TRBD2 (5 bases each). The germline V gene has CDR1 SGHTA and CDR2 FQGNSA. Trimming shortened V by 0 bases and J by 3 bases, and 12 bases separated the two germline ends. This CDR3 is built from 15 residues. The CDR3 sequence: CASSLAPGTGYEQYF. CDR3 DNA: TGTGCCAGCAGCTTAGCCCCCGGGACGGGCTACGAGCAGTACTTC.

V is TRBV14 and J is TRBJ1-2; no clear D gene. CDR1 SGHDN and CDR2 FVKESK come from the germline V gene. The CDR3 length is 15 residues. V was trimmed by 0 bases and J by 8 bases, leaving 16 bases between them. The DNA for the CDR3 is TGTGCCAGCAGCCAAGATCCCGGCGCTAGTCGGGGCTACACCTTC. Protein: CASSQDPGASRGYTF. Drawing the rest from reference TRBV14 and TRBJ1-2, the complete variable domain is EAGVTQFPSHSVIEKGQTVTLRCDPISGHDNLYWYRRVMGKEIKFLLHFVKESKQDESGMPNNRFLAERTGGTYSTLKVQPAELEDSGVYFCASSQDPGASRGYTFGSGTRLTVV.

The chain links TRBV19 to TRBJ1-2; D may be TRBD1 (5 bases). CDR3 length equals 15 residues. Trimming removed 5 bases at V and 3 bases at J, with 16 bases between. Germline V gene sequence: CDR1 LNHDA, CDR2 SQIVND (reference sequence). This CDR3 is CASSPKGAVDYGYTF. CDR3 coding DNA: TGTGCCAGTAGTCCGAAAGGGGCGGTAGACTATGGCTACACCTTC.

The V and J genes are TRBV5-6 and TRBJ1-5; tentatively, D is TRBD1 (5 bases). CDR3 length: 16 residues. Per the germline V gene, CDR1 is SGHDT and CDR2 is YYEEEE. Between the trimmed V and J ends, which lost 3 bases and 3 bases, there was a span of 16 bases. This CDR3 is CASSSGGGGVNQPQHF. The CDR3 coding sequence is TGTGCCAGCAGCTCCGGCGGGGGGGGTGTCAATCAGCCCCAGCATTTT.

CDR3 nucleotides: TGTGCCAGCAGTGAATCCTCCGGGGGCTTCGATGAGCAGTTCTTC. Its translation is CASSESSGGFDEQFF. The chain couples TRBV6-4 to TRBJ2-1; D tentatively fits TRBD1 or TRBD2 (6 bases each). Trimming stripped 3 bases from V and 8 bases from J, with 17 bases between. Per germline, CDR1 MRHNA and CDR2 SNTAGT. The CDR3 consists of 15 residues.

CDR3 sequence reads: CSVAPKPRDRGAYEQYF. The CDR3 nucleotides are TGCAGCGTAGCCCCAAAACCCCGGGACAGGGGGGCCTACGAGCAGTACTTC. The rearrangement links TRBV29-1 to TRBJ2-7, with 11 bases lining up with TRBD1. The CDR3 is 17 amino acids. Germline trimming cut 6 bases from V and 2 bases from J; bases unmatched to any gene: 15. The germline V gene encodes CDR1 SQVTM and CDR2 ANQGSEA.

The CDR3 spells CASSSGASSSYNEQFF. The CDR3 region has the DNA TGTGCCAGCAGCTCGGGGGCCTCGAGCTCCTACAATGAGCAGTTCTTC. The rearrangement joins TRBV5-8 to TRBJ2-1; the D gene could be TRBD1 or TRBD2 (6 bases each). The V end lost 3 bases, the J end lost 0 bases, and 13 bases lay between the germline ends. This CDR3 is 16 amino acids long. The germline gives CDR1 SGHTS, CDR2 YDEGEE.

This clone was recorded a few times. CDR3 bases: TGCAGCGTGGCCGGCCGGGAGGGCGAGCAGTACTTC. Translated, it gives CSVAGREGEQYF. This rearrangement joins TRBV29-1 to TRBJ2-7; 8 nucleotides match TRBD2. This CDR3 has 12 amino acids. Germline trimming cut 6 bases from V and 6 bases from J; bases unmatched to any gene: 7. CDR1 and CDR2 from the germline V gene are SQVTM and ANQGSEA.

This chain uses TRBV30 with TRBJ1-1; TRBD1 is a possible D gene (5 bases). The germline V gene has CDR1 GTSNPN and CDR2 SVGIG (reference sequence). CDR3 length: 15 amino acids. V was pared by 0 bases and J by 3 bases, with 14 bases between. CDR3 DNA: TGTGCCTGGAGTGTGATGGGGGGGTTGTACACTGAAGCTTTCTTT. Protein sequence: CAWSVMGGLYTEAFF. Drawing the rest from reference TRBV30 and TRBJ1-1, the complete variable domain is SQTIHQWPATLVQPVGSPLSLECTVEGTSNPNLYWYRQAAGRGLQLLFYSVGIGQISSEVPQNLSASRPQDRQFILSSKKLLLSDSGFYLCAWSVMGGLYTEAFFGQGTRLTVV.

This clone has a single count. CDR3 region: CASSGPPSGYYNEQFF. Here the CDR3 DNA reads TGTGCCAGCAGCGGCCCGCCCAGCGGGTACTACAATGAGCAGTTCTTC. The chain carries TRBV9 and TRBJ2-1; weak D call: TRBD2 (6 bases). The CDR3 loop spans 16 amino acids. Germline CDR1 and CDR2: SGDLS and YYNGEE. Trimming took off 3 bases at V and 3 bases at J, with 16 bases between the two ends.